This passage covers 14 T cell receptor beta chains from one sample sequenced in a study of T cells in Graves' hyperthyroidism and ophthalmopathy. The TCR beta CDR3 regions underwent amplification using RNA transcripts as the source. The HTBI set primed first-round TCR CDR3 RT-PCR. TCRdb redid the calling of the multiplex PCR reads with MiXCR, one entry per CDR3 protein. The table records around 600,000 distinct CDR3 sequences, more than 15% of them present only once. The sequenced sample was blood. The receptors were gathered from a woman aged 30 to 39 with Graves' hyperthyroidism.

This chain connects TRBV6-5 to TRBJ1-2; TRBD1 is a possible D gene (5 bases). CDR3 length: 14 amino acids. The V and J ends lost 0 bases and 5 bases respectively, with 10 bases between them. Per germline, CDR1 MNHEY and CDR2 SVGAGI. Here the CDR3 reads CASSYSGQQYGYTF. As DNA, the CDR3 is TGTGCCAGCAGTTACTCGGGGCAACAGTATGGCTACACCTTC.

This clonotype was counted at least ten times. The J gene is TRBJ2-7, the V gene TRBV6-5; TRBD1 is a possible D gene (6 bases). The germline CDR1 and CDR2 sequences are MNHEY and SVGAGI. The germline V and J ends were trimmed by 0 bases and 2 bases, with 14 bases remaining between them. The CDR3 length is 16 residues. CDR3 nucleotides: TGTGCCAGCAGTTACTCCTGGACAGAGGACACCTACGAGCAGTACTTC. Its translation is CASSYSWTEDTYEQYF.

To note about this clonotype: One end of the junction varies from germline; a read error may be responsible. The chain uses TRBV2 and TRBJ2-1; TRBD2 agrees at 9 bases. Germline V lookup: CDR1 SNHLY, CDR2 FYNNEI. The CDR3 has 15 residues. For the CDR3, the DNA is TGTGCCATCAGTTCTAGCGGGGTCCCTGACAATGAGCAGTTCTTC. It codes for CAISSSGVPDNEQFF.

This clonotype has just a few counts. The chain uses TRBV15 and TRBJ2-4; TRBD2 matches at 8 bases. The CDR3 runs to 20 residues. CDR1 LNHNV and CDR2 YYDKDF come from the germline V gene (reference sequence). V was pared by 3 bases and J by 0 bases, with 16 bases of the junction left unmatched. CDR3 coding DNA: TGTGCCACCAGCAGGGAACCTAGCGGGCAGCAGGGACTAGCCAAAAACATTCAGTACTTC. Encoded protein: CATSREPSGQQGLAKNIQYF.

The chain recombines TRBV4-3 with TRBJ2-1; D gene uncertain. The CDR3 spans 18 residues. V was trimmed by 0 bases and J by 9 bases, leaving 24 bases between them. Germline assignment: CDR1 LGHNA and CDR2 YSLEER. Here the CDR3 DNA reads TGCGCCAGCAGCCAAGATCGCCTACCCGCTTTTTGGGCCGGTGAGCAGTTCTTC. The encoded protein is CASSQDRLPAFWAGEQFF.

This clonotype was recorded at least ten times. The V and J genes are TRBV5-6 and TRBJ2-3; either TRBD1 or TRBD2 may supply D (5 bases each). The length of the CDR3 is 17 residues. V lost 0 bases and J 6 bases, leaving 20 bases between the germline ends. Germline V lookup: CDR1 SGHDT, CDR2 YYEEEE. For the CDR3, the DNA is TGTGCCAGCAGCTTGGCTGTCGGGACCAGAGGCATTGATACGCAGTATTTT. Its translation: CASSLAVGTRGIDTQYF.

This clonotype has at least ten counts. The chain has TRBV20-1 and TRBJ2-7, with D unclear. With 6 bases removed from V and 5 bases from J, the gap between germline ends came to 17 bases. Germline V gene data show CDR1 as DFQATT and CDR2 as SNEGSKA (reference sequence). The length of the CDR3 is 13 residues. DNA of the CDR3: TGCAGTGCCCAGACATCGGGTGCCCACGAGCAGTACTTC. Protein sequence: CSAQTSGAHEQYF.

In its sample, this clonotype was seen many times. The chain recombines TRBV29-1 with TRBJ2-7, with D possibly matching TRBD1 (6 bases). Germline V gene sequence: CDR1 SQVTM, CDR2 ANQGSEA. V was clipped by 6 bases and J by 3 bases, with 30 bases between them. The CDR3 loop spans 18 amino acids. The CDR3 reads CSVAPGTPGRTPLYEQYF. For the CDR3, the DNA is TGCAGCGTAGCCCCCGGGACACCCGGCCGGACCCCCCTCTACGAGCAGTACTTC.

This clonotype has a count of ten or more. The DNA of the CDR3 is TGTGCCAGCAGTCACCTGAGCGGGAGAGGTCACAATGAGCAGTTCTTC. Translation: CASSHLSGRGHNEQFF. The J gene is TRBJ2-1, the V gene TRBV11-2; 8 nucleotides agree with TRBD2. V was clipped by 6 bases and J by 5 bases; unmatched bases: 12. There are 16 residues in the CDR3. Germline V gene data show CDR1 as SGHAT and CDR2 as FQNNGV.

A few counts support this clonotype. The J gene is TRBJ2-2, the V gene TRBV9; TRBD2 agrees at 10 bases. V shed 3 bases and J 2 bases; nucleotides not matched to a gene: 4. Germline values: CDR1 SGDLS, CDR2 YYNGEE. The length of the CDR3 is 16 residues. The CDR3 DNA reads TGTGCCAGCAGCGGTAGCGGGAGGCGTAACACCGGGGAGCTGTTTTTT. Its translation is CASSGSGRRNTGELFF.

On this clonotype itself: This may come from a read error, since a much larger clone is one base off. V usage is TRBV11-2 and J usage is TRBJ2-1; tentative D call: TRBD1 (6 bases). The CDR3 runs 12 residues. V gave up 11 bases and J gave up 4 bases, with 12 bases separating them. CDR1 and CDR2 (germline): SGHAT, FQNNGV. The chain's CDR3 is CAAGQGYNEQFF. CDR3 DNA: TGTGCCGCTGGGCAGGGGTACAATGAGCAGTTCTTC.

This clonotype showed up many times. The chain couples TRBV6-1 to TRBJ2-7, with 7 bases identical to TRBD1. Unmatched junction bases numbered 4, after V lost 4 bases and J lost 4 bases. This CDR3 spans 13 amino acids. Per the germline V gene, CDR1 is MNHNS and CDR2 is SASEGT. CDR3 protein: CASSGQGMYEQYF. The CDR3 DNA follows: TGTGCCAGCAGTGGACAGGGAATGTACGAGCAGTACTTC.

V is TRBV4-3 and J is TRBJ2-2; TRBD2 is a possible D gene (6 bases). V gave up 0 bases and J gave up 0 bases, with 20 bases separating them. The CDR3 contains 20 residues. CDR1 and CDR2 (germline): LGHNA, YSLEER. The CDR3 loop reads CASSQDLGDPGGSNTGELFF. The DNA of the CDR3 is TGCGCCAGCAGCCAAGATCTGGGGGACCCCGGGGGTTCGAACACCGGGGAGCTGTTTTTT.

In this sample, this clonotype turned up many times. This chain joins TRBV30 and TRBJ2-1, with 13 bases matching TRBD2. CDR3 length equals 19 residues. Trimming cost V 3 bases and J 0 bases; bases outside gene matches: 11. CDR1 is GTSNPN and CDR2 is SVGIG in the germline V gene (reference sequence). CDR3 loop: CAWSAGLAGPMSSYNEQFF. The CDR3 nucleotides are TGTGCCTGGAGCGCGGGACTAGCGGGACCCATGAGCTCCTACAATGAGCAGTTCTTC.